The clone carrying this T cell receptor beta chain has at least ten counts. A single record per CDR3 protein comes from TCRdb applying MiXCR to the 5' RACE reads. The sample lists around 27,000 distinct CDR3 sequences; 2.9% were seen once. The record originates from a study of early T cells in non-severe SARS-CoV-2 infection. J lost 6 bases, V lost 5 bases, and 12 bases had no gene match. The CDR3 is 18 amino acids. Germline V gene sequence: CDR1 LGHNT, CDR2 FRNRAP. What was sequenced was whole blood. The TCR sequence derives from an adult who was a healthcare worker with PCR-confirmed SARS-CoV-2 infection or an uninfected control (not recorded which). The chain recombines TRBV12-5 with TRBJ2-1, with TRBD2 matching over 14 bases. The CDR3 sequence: CASGLYFPTSGGANEQFF. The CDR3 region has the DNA TGTGCTAGTGGTCTATACTTCCCGACTAGCGGGGGGGCCAATGAGCAGTTCTTC.